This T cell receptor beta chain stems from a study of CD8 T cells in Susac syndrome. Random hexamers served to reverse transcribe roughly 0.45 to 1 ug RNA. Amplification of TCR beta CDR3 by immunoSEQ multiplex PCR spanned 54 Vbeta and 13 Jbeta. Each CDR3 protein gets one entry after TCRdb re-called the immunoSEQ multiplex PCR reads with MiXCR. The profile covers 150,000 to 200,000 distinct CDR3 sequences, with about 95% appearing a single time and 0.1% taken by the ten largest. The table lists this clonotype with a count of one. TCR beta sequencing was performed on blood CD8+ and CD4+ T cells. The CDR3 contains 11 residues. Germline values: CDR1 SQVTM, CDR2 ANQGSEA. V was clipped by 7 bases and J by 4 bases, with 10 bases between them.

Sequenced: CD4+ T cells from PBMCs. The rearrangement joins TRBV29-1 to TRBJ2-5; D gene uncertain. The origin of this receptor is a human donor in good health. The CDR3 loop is CSGRLGETQYF. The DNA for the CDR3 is TGCAGCGGGCGACTCGGAGAGACCCAGTACTTC.